These 5 T cell receptor beta chains were all obtained from the same sample, sequenced in a study of T cell clonotyping in hematopoietic cell transplantation. Using immunoSEQ multiplex PCR, the repertoire was profiled, and TCRdb retains in-frame clones only, with some absent. Found here are 37,000 or so clones, around 90% of them singletons; the top ten hold approximately 2%. Sequencing used peripheral blood mononuclear cells. Receptors were obtained from a woman in her thirties or forties in good health. Some clones in this sample may be carry-over from other donors' samples.

The rearrangement joins TRBV2 to TRBJ1-5; D is unclear. The CDR3 is made up of 14 amino acids. Trimming stripped 4 bases from V and 3 bases from J, with 10 bases between. Germline CDR1 reads SNHLY; CDR2 reads FYNNEI. In DNA, the CDR3 is TGTGCCAGCAGTGTAACACGGATCAATCAGCCCCAGCATTTT. Its translation is CASSVTRINQPQHF.

The rearrangement links TRBV5-1 to TRBJ2-6; D is unclear. Germline V CDR1 and CDR2: SGHRS, YFSETQ. This CDR3 has 13 residues. Trimming stripped 5 bases from V and 3 bases from J, with 6 bases between. CDR3 bases: TGCGCCAGCAGTTCAGATGGGGCCAACGTCCTGACTTTC. Residues: CASSSDGANVLTF.

The J gene is TRBJ2-1, the V gene TRBV2; 7 bases are a match to TRBD2. The V segment lost 10 bases and the J segment 7 bases; nucleotides outside the gene matches: 4. CDR3 length equals 11 residues. Germline-derived CDR1 and CDR2 are SNHLY and FYNNEI. CDR3 in amino acids: CATRGGNEQFF. The DNA for the CDR3 is TGTGCCACCCGGGGAGGGAATGAGCAGTTCTTC. The full variable domain, with the rest looked up from reference TRBV2 and TRBJ2-1, is EPEVTQTPSHQVTQMGQEVILRCVPISNHLYFYWYRQILGQKVEFLVSFYNNEISEKSEIFDDQFSVERPDGSNFTLKIRSTKLEDSAMYFCATRGGNEQFFGPGTRLTVL.

The chain recombines TRBV6-4 with TRBJ2-1, with D tentatively TRBD2 (5 bases). Trimming stripped 8 bases from V and 6 bases from J, with 11 bases between. Germline V CDR1 and CDR2: MRHNA, SNTAGT. The CDR3 totals 12 residues. CDR3 nucleotides: TGTGCCAGCGGGAGTGCGTCCAATGAGCAGTTCTTC. Its protein is CASGSASNEQFF.

The chain has TRBV5-1 and TRBJ2-7, with 10 bases aligning to TRBD2. The CDR3 spans 15 residues. V lost 4 bases and J lost 4; bases outside the gene matches: 8. CDR1 and CDR2 (germline): SGHRS, YFSETQ. DNA of the CDR3: TGCGCCAGCAGCCATGGAGCGGGAGGGCTGTACGAGCAGTACTTC. It specifies CASSHGAGGLYEQYF.